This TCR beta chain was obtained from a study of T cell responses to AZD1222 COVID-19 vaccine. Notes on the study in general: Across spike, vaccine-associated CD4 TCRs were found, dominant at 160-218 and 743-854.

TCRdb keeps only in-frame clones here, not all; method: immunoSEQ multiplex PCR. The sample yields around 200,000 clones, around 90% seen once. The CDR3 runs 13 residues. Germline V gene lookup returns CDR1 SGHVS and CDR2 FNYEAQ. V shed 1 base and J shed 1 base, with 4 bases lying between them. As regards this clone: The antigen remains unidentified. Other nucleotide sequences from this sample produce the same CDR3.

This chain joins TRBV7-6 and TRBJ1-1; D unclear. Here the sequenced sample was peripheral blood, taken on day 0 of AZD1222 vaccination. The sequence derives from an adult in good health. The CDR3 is CASSLEENTEAFF. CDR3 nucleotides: TGTGCCAGCAGCTTAGAAGAGAACACTGAAGCTTTCTTT.